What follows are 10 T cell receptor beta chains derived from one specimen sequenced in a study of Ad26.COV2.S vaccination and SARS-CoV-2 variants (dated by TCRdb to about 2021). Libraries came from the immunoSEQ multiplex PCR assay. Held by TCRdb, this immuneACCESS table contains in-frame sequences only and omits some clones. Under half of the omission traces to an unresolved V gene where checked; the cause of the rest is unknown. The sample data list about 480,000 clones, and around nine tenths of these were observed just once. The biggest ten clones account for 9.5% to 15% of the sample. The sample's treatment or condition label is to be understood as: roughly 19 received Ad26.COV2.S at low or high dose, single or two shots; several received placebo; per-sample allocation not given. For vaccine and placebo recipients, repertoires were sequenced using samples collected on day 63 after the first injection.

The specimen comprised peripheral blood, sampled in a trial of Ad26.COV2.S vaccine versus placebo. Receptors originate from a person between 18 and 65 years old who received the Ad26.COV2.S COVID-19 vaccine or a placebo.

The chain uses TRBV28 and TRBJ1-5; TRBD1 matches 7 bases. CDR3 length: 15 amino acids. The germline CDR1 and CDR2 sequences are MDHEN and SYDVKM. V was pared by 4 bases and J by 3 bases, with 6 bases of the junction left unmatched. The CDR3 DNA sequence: TGTGCCAGCAGTTCGACAGGGATTAACAATCAGCCCCAGCATTTT. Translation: CASSSTGINNQPQHF.

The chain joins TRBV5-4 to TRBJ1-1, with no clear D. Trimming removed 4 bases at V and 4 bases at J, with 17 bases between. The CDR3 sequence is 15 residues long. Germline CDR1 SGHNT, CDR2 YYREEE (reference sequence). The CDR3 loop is CASSLGSAYATEAFF. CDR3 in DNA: TGTGCCAGCAGCCTAGGGTCGGCTTACGCCACTGAAGCTTTCTTT.

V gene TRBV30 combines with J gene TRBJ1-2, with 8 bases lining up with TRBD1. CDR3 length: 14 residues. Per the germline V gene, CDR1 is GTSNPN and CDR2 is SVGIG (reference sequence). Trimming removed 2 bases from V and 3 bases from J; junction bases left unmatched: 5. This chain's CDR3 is CAWSTRGRDYGYTF. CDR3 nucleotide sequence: TGTGCCTGGAGTACCAGGGGGCGCGACTATGGCTACACCTTC.

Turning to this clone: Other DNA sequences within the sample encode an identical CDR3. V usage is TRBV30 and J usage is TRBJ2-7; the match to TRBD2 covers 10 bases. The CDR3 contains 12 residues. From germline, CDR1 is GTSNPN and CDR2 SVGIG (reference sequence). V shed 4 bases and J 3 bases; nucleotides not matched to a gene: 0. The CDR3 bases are TGTGCCTGGACTAGCGGGGGCTACGAGCAGTACTTC. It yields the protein CAWTSGGYEQYF. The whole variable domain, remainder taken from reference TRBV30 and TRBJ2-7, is SQTIHQWPATLVQPVGSPLSLECTVEGTSNPNLYWYRQAAGRGLQLLFYSVGIGQISSEVPQNLSASRPQDRQFILSSKKLLLSDSGFYLCAWTSGGYEQYFGPGTRLTVT.

CDR3 coding DNA: TGTGCCTGGCGCCCCCCTCAGGGTATAGGATACCCGGCTTTCTTT. Its protein product is CAWRPPQGIGYPAFF. The chain employs TRBV30 and TRBJ1-1; tentatively, D is TRBD1 (5 bases). Looked up from germline, CDR1 is GTSNPN and CDR2 is SVGIG (reference sequence). The CDR3 totals 15 residues. Deletions cut 5 bases from V and 11 bases from J, with 27 bases between.

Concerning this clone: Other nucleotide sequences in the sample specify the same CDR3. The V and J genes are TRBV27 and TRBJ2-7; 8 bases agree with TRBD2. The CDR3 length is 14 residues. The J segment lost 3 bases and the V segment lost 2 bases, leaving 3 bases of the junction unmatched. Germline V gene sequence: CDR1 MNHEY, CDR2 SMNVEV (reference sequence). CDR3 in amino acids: CASSLGLAGYEQYF. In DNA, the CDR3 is TGTGCCAGCAGTTTAGGTCTAGCGGGCTACGAGCAGTACTTC.

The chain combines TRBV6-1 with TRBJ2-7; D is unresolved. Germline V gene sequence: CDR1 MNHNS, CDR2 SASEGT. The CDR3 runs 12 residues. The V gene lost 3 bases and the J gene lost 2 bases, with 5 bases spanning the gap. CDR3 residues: CASSESAYEQYF. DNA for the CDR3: TGTGCCAGCAGTGAGTCCGCCTACGAGCAGTACTTC.

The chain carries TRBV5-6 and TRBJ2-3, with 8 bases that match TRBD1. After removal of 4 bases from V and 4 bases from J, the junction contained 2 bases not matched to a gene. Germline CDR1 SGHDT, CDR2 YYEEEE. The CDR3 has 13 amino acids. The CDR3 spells CASSQQGADTQYF. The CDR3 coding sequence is TGTGCCAGCAGCCAACAGGGGGCAGATACGCAGTATTTT.

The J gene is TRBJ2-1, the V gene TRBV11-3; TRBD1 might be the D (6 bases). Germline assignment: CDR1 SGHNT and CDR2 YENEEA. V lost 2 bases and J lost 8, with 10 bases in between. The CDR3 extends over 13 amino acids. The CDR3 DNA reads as TGTGCCAGCAGCTTACCCCCAGGGGATGAGCAGTTCTTC. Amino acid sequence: CASSLPPGDEQFF.

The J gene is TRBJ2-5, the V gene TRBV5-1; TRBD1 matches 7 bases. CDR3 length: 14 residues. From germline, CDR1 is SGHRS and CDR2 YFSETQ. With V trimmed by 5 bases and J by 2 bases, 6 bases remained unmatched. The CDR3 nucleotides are TGCGCCAGCAGGGCAGGGACAGCTCAAGAGACCCAGTACTTC. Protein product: CASRAGTAQETQYF.